These T cell receptor beta chains were read from a single sample in a study of PD-1 blockade in mismatch repair-deficient tumors. TCRdb's copy holds only in-frame clones and misses some; the assay was immunoSEQ multiplex PCR. The repertoire holds more than 9,500 clones, about 90% seen once, with more than 20% in the top ten. No cognate antigen is known for these TCRs. The sample here was cells cultured in vitro, taken from a patient treated with pembrolizumab. All receptors derive from an adult with mismatch repair-deficient cancer. Both conserved end residues are part of each CDR3.

j_call v_call cdr3_aa
TRBJ2-3 TRBV5-1 CASSLYSTGSTDTQYF
TRBJ2-5 TRBV28 CASSLGPGVKTQYF
TRBJ2-3 TRBV7-6 CASSSRTTDTQYF
TRBJ2-7 TRBV4-2 CASSLFRTGIGYEQYF
TRBJ2-2 TRBV5-1 CASSPGFTGFAGELFF
TRBJ2-2 TRBV5-1 CASSFPWSNTGELFF
TRBJ1-1 TRBV7-9 CASRKHGTTEAFF
TRBJ1-5 TRBV28 CASSTGDQPQHF
TRBJ2-3 TRBV29-1 CSVQVPTDTQYF
TRBJ2-2 TRBV29-1 CSGSGTCPPHCTGELFF
TRBJ2-3 TRBV14 CASSTGTSHNTQYF
TRBJ1-5 TRBV18 CASSYSGQGNQPQHF
TRBJ2-7 TRBV28 CASHSPLLGQRGNYEQYF
TRBJ1-1 TRBV27 CASSLAGNTEAFF
TRBJ1-2 TRBV6-1 CASSVRGDYGYTF
TRBJ1-1 TRBV6-5 CASSYGWNTEAFF
TRBJ1-2 TRBV5-4 CASSLRGGFYGYTF
TRBJ1-4 TRBV5-4 CASSVDSEKLFF
TRBJ2-3 TRBV15 CATHEGILGTDTQYF
TRBJ2-7 TRBV5-6 CASSLDGDYEQYF
TRBJ1-4 TRBV29-1 CSVLTTGNEKLFF
TRBJ2-7 TRBV6-1 CASKDPGTQTYEQYF
TRBJ1-2 TRBV4-1 CASSQGDRPNYGYTF
TRBJ1-4 TRBV27 CASSLGAGGEKLFF
TRBJ1-2 TRBV10-2 CASSVQTGNYGYTF
TRBJ1-2 TRBV21-1 CASSKCRDRVNYGYTF
TRBJ1-6 TRBV5-1 CASRGEHSPLHF
TRBJ2-2 TRBV19 CASSTRDRPNTGELFF
TRBJ2-1 TRBV12-5 CASGPGLAGYNEQFF